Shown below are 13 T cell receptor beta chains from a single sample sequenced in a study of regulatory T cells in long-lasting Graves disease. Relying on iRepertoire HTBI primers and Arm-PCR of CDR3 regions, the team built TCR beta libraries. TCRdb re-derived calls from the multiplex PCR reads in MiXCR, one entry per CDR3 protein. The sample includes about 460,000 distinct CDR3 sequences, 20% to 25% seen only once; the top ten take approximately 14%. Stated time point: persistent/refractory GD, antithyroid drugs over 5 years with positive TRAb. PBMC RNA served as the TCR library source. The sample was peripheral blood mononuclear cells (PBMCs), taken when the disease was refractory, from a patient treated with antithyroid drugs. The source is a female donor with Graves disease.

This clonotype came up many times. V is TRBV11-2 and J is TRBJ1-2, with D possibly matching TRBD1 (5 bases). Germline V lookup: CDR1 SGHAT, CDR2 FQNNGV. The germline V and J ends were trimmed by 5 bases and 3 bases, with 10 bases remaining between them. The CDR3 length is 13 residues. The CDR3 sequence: CASSVGTDYGYTF. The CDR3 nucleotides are TGTGCCAGCAGCGTGGGGACTGACTATGGCTACACCTTC. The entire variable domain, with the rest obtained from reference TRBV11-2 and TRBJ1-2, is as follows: EAGVAQSPRYKIIEKRQSVAFWCNPISGHATLYWYQQILGQGPKLLIQFQNNGVVDDSQLPKDRFSAERLKGVDSTLKIQPAKLEDSAVYLCASSVGTDYGYTFGSGTRLTVV.

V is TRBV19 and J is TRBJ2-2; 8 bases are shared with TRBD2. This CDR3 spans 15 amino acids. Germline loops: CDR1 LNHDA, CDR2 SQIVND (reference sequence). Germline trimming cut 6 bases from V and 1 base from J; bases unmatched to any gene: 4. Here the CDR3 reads CASRPGGENTGELFF. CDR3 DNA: TGTGCCAGTAGGCCGGGAGGGGAGAACACCGGGGAGCTGTTTTTT. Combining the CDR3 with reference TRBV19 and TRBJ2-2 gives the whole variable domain DGGITQSPKYLFRKEGQNVTLSCEQNLNHDAMYWYRQDPGQGLRLIYYSQIVNDFQKGDIAEGYSVSREKKESFPLTVTSAQKNPTAFYLCASRPGGENTGELFFGEGSRLTVL.

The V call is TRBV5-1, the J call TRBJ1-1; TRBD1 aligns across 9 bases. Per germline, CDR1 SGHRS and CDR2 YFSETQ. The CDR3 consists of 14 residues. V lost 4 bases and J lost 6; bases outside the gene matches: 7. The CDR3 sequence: CASSRGQGGPEAFF. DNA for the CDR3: TGCGCCAGCAGCAGGGGACAGGGAGGCCCTGAAGCTTTCTTT. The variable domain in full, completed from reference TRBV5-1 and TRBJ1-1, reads KAGVTQTPRYLIKTRGQQVTLSCSPISGHRSVSWYQQTPGQGLQFLFEYFSETQRNKGNFPGRFSGRQFSNSRSEMNVSTLELGDSALYLCASSRGQGGPEAFFGQGTRLTVV.

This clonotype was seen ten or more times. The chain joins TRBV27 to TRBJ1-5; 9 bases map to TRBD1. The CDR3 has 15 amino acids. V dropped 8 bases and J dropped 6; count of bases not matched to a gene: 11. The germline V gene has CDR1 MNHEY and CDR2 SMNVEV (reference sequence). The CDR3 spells CASGDEQGAGQPQHF. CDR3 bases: TGTGCCAGCGGTGACGAACAGGGGGCCGGTCAGCCCCAGCATTTT.

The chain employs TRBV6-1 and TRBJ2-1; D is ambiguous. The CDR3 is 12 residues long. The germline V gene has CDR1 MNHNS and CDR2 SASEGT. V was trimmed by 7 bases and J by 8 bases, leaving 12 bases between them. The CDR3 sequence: CASTLIGDEQFF. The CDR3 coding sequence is TGTGCCAGCACCTTGATTGGCGATGAGCAGTTCTTC.

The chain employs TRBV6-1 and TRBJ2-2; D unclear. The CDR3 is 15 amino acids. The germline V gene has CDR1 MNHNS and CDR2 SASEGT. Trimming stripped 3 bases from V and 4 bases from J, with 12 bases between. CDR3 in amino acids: CASSDWGIGTGELFF. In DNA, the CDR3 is TGTGCCAGCAGTGACTGGGGAATTGGCACCGGGGAGCTGTTTTTT.

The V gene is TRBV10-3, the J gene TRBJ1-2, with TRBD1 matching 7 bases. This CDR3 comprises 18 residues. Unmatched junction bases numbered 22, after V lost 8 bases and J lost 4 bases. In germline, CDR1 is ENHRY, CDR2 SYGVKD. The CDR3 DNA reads TGTGCCATCTCAGGGGGAGGAGTGGAACAGAAGATTTCCTATGGCTACACCTTC. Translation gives CAISGGGVEQKISYGYTF.

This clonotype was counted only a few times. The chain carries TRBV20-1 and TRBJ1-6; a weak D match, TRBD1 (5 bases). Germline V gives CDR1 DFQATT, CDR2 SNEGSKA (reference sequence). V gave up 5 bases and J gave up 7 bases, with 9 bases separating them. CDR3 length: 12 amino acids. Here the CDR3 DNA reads TGCAGTGCTGTCGGGGGGAATTCACCCCTCCACTTT. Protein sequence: CSAVGGNSPLHF.

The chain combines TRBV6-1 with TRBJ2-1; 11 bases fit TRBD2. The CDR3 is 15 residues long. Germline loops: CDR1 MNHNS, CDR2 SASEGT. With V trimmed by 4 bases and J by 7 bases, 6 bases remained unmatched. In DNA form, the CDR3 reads TGTGCCAGCAGTGTAGCGGGGGGGCTGGGGAATGAGCAGTTCTTC. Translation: CASSVAGGLGNEQFF.

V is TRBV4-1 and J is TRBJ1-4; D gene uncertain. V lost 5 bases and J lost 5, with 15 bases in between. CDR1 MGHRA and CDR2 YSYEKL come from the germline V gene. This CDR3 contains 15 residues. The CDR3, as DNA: TGCGCCAGCAGCACAGTGGGCCGGCTGAATGAAAAACTGTTTTTT. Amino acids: CASSTVGRLNEKLFF.

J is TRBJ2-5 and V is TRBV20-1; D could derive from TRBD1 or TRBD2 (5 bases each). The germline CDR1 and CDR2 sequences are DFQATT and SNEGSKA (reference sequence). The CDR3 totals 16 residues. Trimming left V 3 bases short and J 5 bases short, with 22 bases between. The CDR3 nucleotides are TGCAGTGCTAGGGGGGTCGTTCTTGAGGGCGCTGAGACCCAGTACTTC. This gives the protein CSARGVVLEGAETQYF.

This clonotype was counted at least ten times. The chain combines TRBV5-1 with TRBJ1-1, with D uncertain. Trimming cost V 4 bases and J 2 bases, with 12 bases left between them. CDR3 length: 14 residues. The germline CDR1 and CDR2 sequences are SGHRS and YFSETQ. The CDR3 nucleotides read TGCGCCAGCAGCAAGGAGTACAGCAACACTGAAGCTTTCTTT. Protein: CASSKEYSNTEAFF.

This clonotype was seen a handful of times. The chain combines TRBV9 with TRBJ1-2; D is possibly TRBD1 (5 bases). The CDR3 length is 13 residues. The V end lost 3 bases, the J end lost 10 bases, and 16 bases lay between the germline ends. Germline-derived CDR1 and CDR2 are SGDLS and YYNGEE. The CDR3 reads CASSAGLPGYYTF. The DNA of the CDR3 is TGTGCCAGCAGCGCGGGACTCCCTGGCTACTACACCTTC.